The clone carrying this T cell receptor (beta chain) was observed once. What it recognizes is unknown. The method was immunoSEQ multiplex PCR; TCRdb's version includes in-frame clones alone and lacks a portion of them. The repertoire has 70,000 to 75,000 clones, around 80% of them found once; the top ten carry around 50%. Germline V gives CDR1 MDHEN, CDR2 SYDVKM. Trimming cost V 4 bases and J 6 bases, with 10 bases left between them. This CDR3 region has 13 residues. The sample is drawn from a study of T cell responses to AZD1222 COVID-19 vaccine. Study-wide points: No day 14 peak samples; only post-peak repertoires were characterized.

This sample comprised peripheral blood, obtained 28 days after the second AZD1222 dose. The clonotype comes from an adult who received the AZD1222 COVID-19 vaccine. The V call is TRBV28, the J call TRBJ2-1; unclear D gene. The CDR3 spells CASSSVGFNEQFF. The CDR3 nucleotides read TGTGCCAGCAGTTCGGTGGGGTTCAATGAGCAGTTCTTC. Together with reference TRBV28 and TRBJ2-1, the CDR3 gives the full variable domain: DVKVTQSSRYLVKRTGEKVFLECVQDMDHENMFWYRQDPGLGLRLIYFSYDVKMKEKGDIPEGYSVSREKKERFSLILESASTNQTSMYLCASSSVGFNEQFFGPGTRLTVL.